In this sample, the clone carrying this T cell receptor beta chain is medium-sized. Its antigen remains unknown. The data were obtained in a study of quantifying T cell responses using KT2 cells. Study in general: cDNA was made from DNase-treated RNA using alpha and beta constant primers. Regarding the study as a whole: At about one KT2 cell per 100,000 PBMC, KT2 sequences were still detected. The number of KT2 alpha and beta sequences was a linear function of input KT2 cells. KT2 sequence counts showed saturation when very many KT2 cells were spiked in.

Known numbers of the T cell clone KT2 were added to PBMC. The V and J ends lost 5 bases and 0 bases, in that order; junction bases with no gene match: 4. The length of the CDR3 is 16 residues. Germline assignment: CDR1 MNHEY and CDR2 SVGEGT. A single-stranded UMI oligo with SP2 sequence was ligated to cDNA 3' ends. First-round PCR used around 4 cycles and beta primers RC1.1 and RC1.2 covering TRBC1 and TRBC2. From the UMI-ligation and nested PCR reads, TCRdb called clonotypes with MiXCR, one entry per CDR3 protein. The sample carries fewer than 45,000 distinct CDR3 sequences, 15% to 20% recorded once.

The receptor was isolated from a human donor. The chain carries TRBV6-2 or TRBV6-3 and TRBJ2-6, with TRBD2 identical over 7 bases. The sample comprised PBMCs spiked with cells of the T cell clone KT2. The CDR3: CASSHGGGSGANVLTF. In nucleotides, the CDR3 is TGTGCCAGCAGTCACGGCGGGGGCTCTGGGGCCAACGTCCTGACTTTC.